This TCR beta chain is from a study of T cells in Graves' hyperthyroidism and ophthalmopathy. Germline CDR1 is MNHEY and CDR2 is SMNVEV (reference sequence). The germline V and J ends were trimmed by 8 bases and 0 bases, with 14 bases remaining between them. The length of the CDR3 is 15 residues. Among the patients, aged 18 to 65, hyperthyroidism was newly diagnosed and had lasted under 2 months. TCR beta CDR3 regions were amplified from RNA transcripts. The primer set for the first-round RT-PCR of the TCR CDR3 was HTBI. TCRdb processed the multiplex PCR reads anew with MiXCR; each CDR3 protein has one entry. Of roughly 330,000 distinct CDR3 sequences listed, around 17% are singletons. This clonotype was recorded at least ten times.

This chain connects TRBV27 to TRBJ2-1, with D tentatively TRBD2 (5 bases). The source is a man aged 30 to 39 with Graves' hyperthyroidism. Sequencing was performed on blood. This CDR3 reads CASRTSGSSYNEQFF. The CDR3 bases are TGTGCCAGCCGCACAAGCGGAAGCTCCTACAATGAGCAGTTCTTC.